These 23 T cell receptor beta chains were all obtained from the same sample, sequenced in a study of blood T cells in healthy people across ages. It was with a sample-barcoded 5' primer and a J-beta primer mix that a second PCR of about 7 to 12 cycles was run. TCRdb ran MiXCR on the 5' RACE reads and lists one entry per CDR3 protein. The data show some 1 million distinct CDR3 sequences, with 45% seen just once and about 19% held by the top ten. The specimen was blood. The receptors come from a woman aged 55-69 years in good health.

The chain joins TRBV9 to TRBJ2-3; 10 positions agree with TRBD2. Trimming at V came to 3 bases and at J to 5 bases, leaving 6 bases not matched to a gene. From germline, CDR1 is SGDLS and CDR2 YYNGEE. The CDR3 has 15 amino acids. CDR3 loop: CASSGGLAAKDTQYF. For the CDR3, the DNA is TGTGCCAGCAGCGGTGGACTAGCGGCCAAAGATACGCAGTATTTT.

The chain couples TRBV6-5 to TRBJ2-6, with D unresolved. V was shortened by 2 bases and J by 0 bases, with 14 bases between the two germline ends. CDR3 size: 18 residues. Germline CDR1 MNHEY, CDR2 SVGAGI. CDR3: CASSYVASISSGANVLTF. CDR3 DNA: TGTGCCAGCAGTTACGTGGCATCGATTAGCTCTGGGGCCAACGTCCTGACTTTC.

As for this clonotype: A much bigger clone sits one base away, suggesting this may be a read error. This sequence joins TRBV27 and TRBJ2-5, with 8 positions matching TRBD1. Germline loops: CDR1 MNHEY, CDR2 SMNVEV (reference sequence). CDR3 size: 13 residues. In DNA form, the CDR3 reads TGTGCCAACAGTTCGGGACAGGTCGGGACCCAGTACTTC. Translation: CANSSGQVGTQYF.

V is TRBV7-9 and J is TRBJ2-3; perhaps D is TRBD1 or TRBD2 (7 bases each). The CDR3 is 14 residues long. Germline assignment: CDR1 SEHNR and CDR2 FQNEAQ (reference sequence). Trimming removed 5 bases from V and 5 bases from J, with 14 bases in between. The CDR3 DNA reads as TGTGCCAGCAGCCAGGGAGGGGGCGAAGATACGCAGTATTTT. The encoded protein is CASSQGGGEDTQYF.

This clonotype was seen more than once but under ten times. V is TRBV5-1 and J is TRBJ2-5; 7 nucleotides agree with TRBD1. The CDR3 is made up of 16 amino acids. The germline CDR1 and CDR2 sequences are SGHRS and YFSETQ. Trimming at V came to 0 bases and at J to 7 bases, leaving 12 bases not matched to a gene. CDR3: CASSLAFRDRGGTQYF. The CDR3 bases are TGCGCCAGCAGCTTGGCCTTTCGGGACAGAGGAGGGACCCAGTACTTC. Variable domain in full (rest from reference TRBV5-1 and TRBJ2-5): KAGVTQTPRYLIKTRGQQVTLSCSPISGHRSVSWYQQTPGQGLQFLFEYFSETQRNKGNFPGRFSGRQFSNSRSEMNVSTLELGDSALYLCASSLAFRDRGGTQYFGPGTRLLVL.

The V gene is TRBV2, the J gene TRBJ1-5, with D tentatively TRBD1 (6 bases). The CDR3 runs to 13 residues. Germline lookup yields CDR1 SNHLY and CDR2 FYNNEI. Trimming removed 5 bases from V and 6 bases from J, with 11 bases in between. The DNA of the CDR3 is TGTGCCAGCAGTACAGGGTTGAGTCAGCCCCAGCATTTT. As protein: CASSTGLSQPQHF.

This chain joins TRBV12-3 or TRBV12-4 and TRBJ1-1; weak D call: TRBD1 (5 bases). This CDR3 contains 15 residues. The V and J ends lost 0 bases and 4 bases respectively, with 12 bases between them. DNA of the CDR3: TGTGCCAGCAGTTTAGCGGGGGGGAGTGGCACTGAAGCTTTCTTT. Its protein is CASSLAGGSGTEAFF.

This clonotype was recorded a few times. The V and J genes are TRBV28 and TRBJ2-3; no definite D call. The V end was cut by 3 bases, the J end by 4 bases, with 11 bases between. CDR3 size: 14 residues. Germline CDR1 MDHEN, CDR2 SYDVKM. CDR3 bases: TGTGCCAGCAGTTTCTGGAGACGGGCAGATACGCAGTATTTT. The encoded protein is CASSFWRRADTQYF.

The V call is TRBV2, the J call TRBJ2-1, with 9 bases identical to TRBD2. Germline values: CDR1 SNHLY, CDR2 FYNNEI. The length of the CDR3 is 16 residues. V was pared by 4 bases and J by 8 bases, with 12 bases of the junction left unmatched. Here the CDR3 reads CASSARASGTAYEQFF. For the CDR3, the DNA is TGTGCCAGCAGTGCGCGGGCTAGCGGGACGGCTTATGAGCAGTTCTTC.

V is TRBV13 and J is TRBJ2-7, with D tentatively TRBD1 or TRBD2 (5 bases each). Germline CDR1 reads PRHDT; CDR2 reads FYEKMQ (reference sequence). CDR3 length: 11 residues. V was trimmed by 11 bases and J by 0 bases, leaving 8 bases between them. The chain's CDR3 is CASGASYEQYF. The CDR3, as DNA: TGTGCCTCCGGGGCCTCCTACGAGCAGTACTTC.

About this clonotype: An end of the junction does not agree with germline; a read error may underlie this. The V call is TRBV13, the J call TRBJ1-6, with TRBD1 identical over 7 bases. This CDR3 region has 14 residues. CDR1 PRHDT and CDR2 FYEKMQ come from the germline V gene (reference sequence). CDR3 nucleotide sequence: TGTGCCCGCAGCAGAGGGGGCCTTAATTCACCCCTCCACTTT. As protein: CARSRGGLNSPLHF. The full variable domain, rest sourced from reference TRBV13 and TRBJ1-6, is AAGVIQSPRHLIKEKRETATLKCYPIPRHDTVYWYQQGPGQDPQFLISFYEKMQSDKGSIPDRFSAQQFSDYHSELNMSSLELGDSALYFCARSRGGLNSPLHFGNGTRLTVT.

The chain uses TRBV5-5 and TRBJ2-3; D is undetermined. This CDR3 has 13 amino acids. Trimming took 0 bases from V and 5 from J, leaving 7 bases between them. Per the germline V gene, CDR1 is SGHKS and CDR2 is YYEKEE (reference sequence). CDR3 DNA: TGTGCCAGCAGCTTGGTCCCGCGAGATACGCAGTATTTT. This gives the protein CASSLVPRDTQYF.

In the case of this clonotype: This sequence may be a read error, since a much larger clone differs from it by one base. The V gene is TRBV20-1, the J gene TRBJ2-7; 12 bases match TRBD2. This CDR3 spans 14 amino acids. V lost 4 bases to trimming and J lost 7 bases; unmatched junction nucleotides: 8. CDR1 is DFQATT, CDR2 SNEGSKA, per germline (reference sequence). This CDR3 reads CSAIGLAGWLEQYF. The CDR3 bases are TGCAGTGCTATAGGACTAGCGGGATGGTTGGAGCAGTACTTC.

The chain links TRBV4-1 to TRBJ1-2; 8 nucleotides line up with TRBD1. Germline CDR1 is MGHRA and CDR2 is YSYEKL. The length of the CDR3 is 15 residues. With 0 bases clipped from V and 8 bases from J, the junction kept 8 bases outside the gene matches. In nucleotides, the CDR3 is TGCGCCAGCAGCCAAGATCTTAACAGGGGGGACGGCTACACCTTC. Its protein product is CASSQDLNRGDGYTF.

The chain is built from TRBV7-8 and TRBJ1-1; D gene unclear. Looked up from germline, CDR1 is SGHVS and CDR2 is FQNEAQ. V dropped 10 bases and J dropped 3 bases, with 15 bases sitting between them. The CDR3 is 13 residues long. CDR3 sequence reads: CATNQDLYTEAFF. As DNA, the CDR3 is TGTGCCACCAACCAGGACTTGTACACTGAAGCTTTCTTT.

V is TRBV29-1 and J is TRBJ1-2, with TRBD1 identical over 7 bases. Germline V gene sequence: CDR1 SQVTM, CDR2 ANQGSEA. V lost 4 bases to trimming and J lost 3 bases; unmatched junction nucleotides: 5. This CDR3 contains 13 residues. CDR3 residues: CSVAGTADYGYTF. The CDR3 nucleotides read TGCAGCGTTGCCGGGACAGCAGACTATGGCTACACCTTC.

The chain employs TRBV6-5 and TRBJ1-2, with TRBD1 matching 8 bases. Germline-derived CDR1 and CDR2 are MNHEY and SVGAGI. The CDR3 contains 16 residues. Trimming cost V 5 bases and J 4 bases; bases outside gene matches: 12. The CDR3 region has the DNA TGTGCCAGCAGTATATCGCGGACAGGGCAACCCTATGGCTACACCTTC. It specifies CASSISRTGQPYGYTF.

This chain uses TRBV5-1 with TRBJ1-1; D may be TRBD1 (6 bases). This CDR3 contains 14 residues. The ends were cut back, 4 bases at V and 3 bases at J, with 13 bases in the middle. The germline V gene encodes CDR1 SGHRS and CDR2 YFSETQ. CDR3 residues: CASSPGVRDTEAFF. CDR3 coding DNA: TGCGCCAGCAGCCCAGGGGTTCGGGACACTGAAGCTTTCTTT.

About this clonotype: Sequence at one end of the junction differs from germline and may be a read error. The chain employs TRBV6-5 and TRBJ1-2; 8 bases map to TRBD1. This CDR3 comprises 13 residues. Germline-derived CDR1 and CDR2 are MNHEY and SVGAGI. As DNA, the CDR3 is TGTGCCAGCAGAGGACAGGGCGCCTATGGCCACACCTTC. Residues: CASRGQGAYGHTF.

The rearrangement uses TRBV29-1 and TRBJ2-7, with D hard to call. The CDR3 covers 13 residues. From germline, CDR1 is SQVTM and CDR2 ANQGSEA. Trimming stripped 3 bases from V and 0 bases from J, with 9 bases between. The CDR3 here is CSVESQASYEQYF. The DNA of the CDR3 is TGCAGCGTTGAGAGCCAGGCCTCCTACGAGCAGTACTTC.

The rearrangement links TRBV6-5 to TRBJ1-2; D is ambiguous. From germline, CDR1 is MNHEY and CDR2 SVGAGI. The CDR3 length is 13 residues. Trimming removed 5 bases from V and 2 bases from J, with 9 bases in between. CDR3 amino acids: CASSGRRNYGYTF. The CDR3 coding sequence is TGTGCCAGCAGTGGCCGACGGAACTATGGCTACACCTTC.

In DNA form, the CDR3 reads TGTGCCAGCAGTGAAATGGGTAGCCAAGAGACCCAGTACTTC. Residues: CASSEMGSQETQYF. This chain connects TRBV6-1 to TRBJ2-5; D gene unclear. Germline V gene sequence: CDR1 MNHNS, CDR2 SASEGT. Trimming cost V 2 bases and J 1 base, with 8 bases left between them. CDR3 size: 14 residues.

V is TRBV27 and J is TRBJ2-6, with D maybe TRBD2 (5 bases). This CDR3 region has 17 residues. Looked up from germline, CDR1 is MNHEY and CDR2 is SMNVEV (reference sequence). V gave up 0 bases and J gave up 3 bases, with 12 bases separating them. The CDR3 sequence is CASSLSPGVFGANVLTF. CDR3 coding DNA: TGTGCCAGCAGTTTATCGCCCGGGGTTTTTGGGGCCAACGTCCTGACTTTC.